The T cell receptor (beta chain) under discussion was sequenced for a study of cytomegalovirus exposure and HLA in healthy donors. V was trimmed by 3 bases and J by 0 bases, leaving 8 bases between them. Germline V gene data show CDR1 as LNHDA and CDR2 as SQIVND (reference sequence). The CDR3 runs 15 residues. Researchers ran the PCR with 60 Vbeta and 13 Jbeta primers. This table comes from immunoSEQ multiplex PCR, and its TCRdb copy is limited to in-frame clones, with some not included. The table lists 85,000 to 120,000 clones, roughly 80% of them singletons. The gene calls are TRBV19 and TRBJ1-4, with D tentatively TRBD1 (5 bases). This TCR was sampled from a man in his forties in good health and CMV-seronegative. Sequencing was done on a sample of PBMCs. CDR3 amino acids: CASSMLDTTNEKLFF. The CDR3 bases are TGTGCCAGTAGTATGTTGGACACAACTAATGAAAAACTGTTTTTT. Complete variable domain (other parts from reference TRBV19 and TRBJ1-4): DGGITQSPKYLFRKEGQNVTLSCEQNLNHDAMYWYRQDPGQGLRLIYYSQIVNDFQKGDIAEGYSVSREKKESFPLTVTSAQKNPTAFYLCASSMLDTTNEKLFFGSGTQLSVL.